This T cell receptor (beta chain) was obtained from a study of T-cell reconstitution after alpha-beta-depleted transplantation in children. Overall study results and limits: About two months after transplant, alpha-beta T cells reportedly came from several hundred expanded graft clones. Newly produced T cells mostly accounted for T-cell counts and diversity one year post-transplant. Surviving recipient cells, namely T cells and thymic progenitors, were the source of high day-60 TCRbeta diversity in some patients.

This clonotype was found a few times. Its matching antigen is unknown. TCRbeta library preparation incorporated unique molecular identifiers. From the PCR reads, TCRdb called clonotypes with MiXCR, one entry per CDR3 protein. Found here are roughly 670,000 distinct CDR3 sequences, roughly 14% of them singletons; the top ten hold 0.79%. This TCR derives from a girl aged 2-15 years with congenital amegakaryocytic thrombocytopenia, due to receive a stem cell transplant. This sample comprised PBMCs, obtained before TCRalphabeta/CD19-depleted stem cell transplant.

The CDR3 DNA sequence: TGTGCCAGCAGCCCCTCGCTAGGGGGCGGATCACCCCTCCACTTT. Its protein product is CASSPSLGGGSPLHF. V is TRBV14 and J is TRBJ1-6; 7 bases are a match to TRBD1. V lost 4 bases, J lost 10 bases, and 10 bases stayed unmatched. The CDR3 has 15 residues. Germline V gene sequence: CDR1 SGHDN, CDR2 FVKESK. The full variable domain, in which reference TRBV14 and TRBJ1-6 provide the parts outside the CDR3, is EAGVTQFPSHSVIEKGQTVTLRCDPISGHDNLYWYRRVMGKEIKFLLHFVKESKQDESGMPNNRFLAERTGGTYSTLKVQPAELEDSGVYFCASSPSLGGGSPLHFGNGTRLTVT.